This TCR beta chain was recovered during a study of cytomegalovirus exposure and HLA in healthy donors. Study results and limitations: Both high specificity and high sensitivity reportedly marked the classifier's diagnosis of cytomegalovirus status. A few chains tied to CMV proved CMV antigen-specific in vitro. A later analysis associated 15,000 to 20,000 TCR beta sequences with HLA alleles at a 0.05 false discovery rate. More clonal expansion characterized HLA-associated TCR beta chains than equally common others in a later analysis.

PCR primers comprised 60 Vbeta and 13 Jbeta primers. The data were produced by immunoSEQ multiplex PCR, yet TCRdb's version contains in-frame clones alone and is incomplete. Here the sample spans 150,000 to 250,000 clones, approximately 85% being singletons. The V gene's germline CDR1 is SGHTS and CDR2 YDEGEE. V gave up 0 bases and J gave up 3 bases, with 12 bases separating them. This CDR3 spans 15 amino acids. On this clone: Antigen: not known.

The TCR comes from a woman aged 50 to 60 in good health and CMV-seronegative. The V gene is TRBV5-8, the J gene TRBJ1-1; no clear D gene. Sample: PBMCs. CDR3 sequence (DNA): TGTGCCAGCAGCTTGGATCGGAGGGCTTACACTGAAGCTTTCTTT. It codes for CASSLDRRAYTEAFF.